This T cell receptor beta chain was captured by sequencing in a study of patients and donors after allogeneic stem cell transplantation. This clonotype came up a few times. This CDR3 contains 14 residues. CDR1 is SGHVS and CDR2 is FNYEAQ in the germline V gene. V lost 5 bases to trimming and J lost 4 bases, with 14 bases between them. TCRdb redid the calling of the RT-PCR reads with MiXCR, one entry per CDR3 protein. The sample comprises about a million distinct CDR3 sequences, more than 15% of which are singletons, and around 5.5% rests with the top ten. This sequence originates from a human donor who was either an allogeneic HSCT recipient or a stem cell or donor lymphocyte infusion donor (not recorded which). It is not recorded whose cells these are; they may come from a transplant donor. This chain joins TRBV7-6 and TRBJ1-2; D is perhaps TRBD1 (6 bases). The sequencing input was blood, either unsorted or a sorted T cell fraction (not recorded which). The CDR3: CASSPIQGTYGYTF. The CDR3 region has the DNA TGTGCCAGCAGCCCAATACAGGGTACCTATGGCTACACCTTC.